The TCR beta chain under discussion was sequenced for a study of T cells in Graves' hyperthyroidism and ophthalmopathy. Study overall: Blood from the periphery was taken at initial diagnosis, before any treatment.

From RNA transcripts, TCR beta CDR3 regions were amplified. The TCR CDR3 was amplified in a first-round RT-PCR using the HTBI primer set. One entry per CDR3 protein, called by TCRdb with MiXCR from the multiplex PCR reads. The sample has 400,000 to 550,000 distinct CDR3 sequences; about an eighth are singletons. This clonotype was seen a few times. Antigen specificity is unknown. Overall study results and limits: Prediction of ophthalmopathy progression came a median approximately 6.6 months pre-onset. Ophthalmopathy was told apart from stable hyperthyroidism by a 13 V-J model.

The CDR3 is 15 amino acids. J lost 3 bases, V lost 3 bases, and 3 bases had no gene match. The germline V gene encodes CDR1 PRHDT and CDR2 FYEKMQ (reference sequence). The sample was blood. The sequence derives from a woman between 18 and 29 years old with Graves' hyperthyroidism. The chain is built from TRBV13 and TRBJ2-5, with 11 bases aligning to TRBD2. Here the CDR3 reads CASSFGGLAEETQYF. In DNA form, the CDR3 reads TGTGCCAGCAGCTTCGGGGGACTAGCGGAAGAGACCCAGTACTTC.